The 4 T cell receptor beta chains in this list originate from one sample, sequenced in a study of human T cells and chemical hapten exposure. TCRdb re-derived calls from the RACE reads in MiXCR, one entry per CDR3 protein. The sample yields approximately 90,000 distinct CDR3 sequences, about 10% seen once. As for time point: patch test 1, 2 weeks after DPC sensitization. Sample treatment: therapeutic diphenylcyclopropenone sensitization with weekly scalp DPC. The specimen was whole blood, collected in connection with sensitization to the hapten diphenylcyclopropenone (DPC). These receptors all stem from a middle-aged man with alopecia areata. Some clones in this sample may be carry-over from other donors' samples.

This clonotype is medium-sized (0.01 to 0.1%) by share. This CDR3 reads CSVETNTEAFF. The CDR3 DNA sequence: TGCAGCGTTGAAACGAACACTGAAGCTTTCTTT. The rearrangement joins TRBV29-1 to TRBJ1-1; D not certain. Germline values: CDR1 SQVTM, CDR2 ANQGSEA. Deletions cut 2 bases from V and 1 base from J, with 2 bases between. The CDR3 spans 11 residues.

This chain connects TRBV6-2 or TRBV6-3 to TRBJ2-3, with TRBD1 as a possible D gene (5 bases). Trimming shortened V by 5 bases and J by 3 bases, and 12 bases separated the two germline ends. This CDR3 is built from 14 residues. Germline CDR1 reads MNHEY; CDR2 reads SVGEGT. CDR3 coding DNA: TGTGCCAGCAGTATGGGGCATAGAACAGATACGCAGTATTTT. It specifies CASSMGHRTDTQYF.

This chain connects TRBV7-8 to TRBJ2-7; no clear D. Germline V lookup: CDR1 SGHVS, CDR2 FQNEAQ. CDR3 length: 11 amino acids. Trimming cost V 5 bases and J 6 bases, with 8 bases left between them. The chain's CDR3 is CASSPGLEQYV. In DNA, the CDR3 is TGTGCCAGCAGCCCCGGTCTCGAGCAGTACGTC.

In its sample, this clonotype was seen many times. The chain employs TRBV19 and TRBJ1-5, with D possibly matching TRBD1 (6 bases). There are 16 residues in the CDR3. The germline V gene encodes CDR1 LNHDA and CDR2 SQIVND (reference sequence). V lost 7 bases and J lost 1, with 17 bases in between. The CDR3 protein is CASTLGGGASNQPQHF. The CDR3, as DNA: TGTGCCAGTACCCTCGGGGGGGGGGCGAGCAATCAGCCCCAGCATTTT.